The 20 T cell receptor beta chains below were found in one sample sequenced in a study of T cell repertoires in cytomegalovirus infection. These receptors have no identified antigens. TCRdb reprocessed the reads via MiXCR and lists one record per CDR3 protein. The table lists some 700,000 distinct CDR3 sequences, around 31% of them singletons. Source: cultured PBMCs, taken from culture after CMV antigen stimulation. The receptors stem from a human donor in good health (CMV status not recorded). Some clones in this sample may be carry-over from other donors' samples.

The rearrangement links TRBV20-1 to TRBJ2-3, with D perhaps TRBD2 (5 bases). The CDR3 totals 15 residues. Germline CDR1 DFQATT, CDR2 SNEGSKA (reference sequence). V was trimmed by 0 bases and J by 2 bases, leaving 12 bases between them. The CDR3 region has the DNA TGCAGTGCTAGAGATACCAGCGGCCCCACAGATACGCAGTATTTT. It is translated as CSARDTSGPTDTQYF.

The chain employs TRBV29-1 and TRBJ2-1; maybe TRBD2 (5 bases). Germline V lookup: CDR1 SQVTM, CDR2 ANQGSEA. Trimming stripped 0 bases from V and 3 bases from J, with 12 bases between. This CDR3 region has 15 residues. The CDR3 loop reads CSVEDIGGGYNEQFF. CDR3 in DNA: TGCAGCGTTGAAGATATTGGCGGAGGCTACAATGAGCAGTTCTTC.

The CDR3 sequence is CASSLQTSGDSYEQYF. Here the CDR3 DNA reads TGTGCCAGCAGTTTACAGACTAGCGGGGACTCCTACGAGCAGTACTTC. The chain is built from TRBV12-3 or TRBV12-4 and TRBJ2-7, with 11 positions matching TRBD2. CDR3 length equals 16 residues. V lost 2 bases to trimming and J lost 0 bases; unmatched junction nucleotides: 3.

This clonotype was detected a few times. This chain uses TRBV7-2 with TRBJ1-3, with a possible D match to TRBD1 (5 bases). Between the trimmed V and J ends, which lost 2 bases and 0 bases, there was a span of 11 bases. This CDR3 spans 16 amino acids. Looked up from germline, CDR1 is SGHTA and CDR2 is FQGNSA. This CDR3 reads CASSLFGGISGNTIYF. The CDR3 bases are TGTGCCAGCAGCTTATTTGGGGGGATCTCTGGAAACACCATATATTTT.

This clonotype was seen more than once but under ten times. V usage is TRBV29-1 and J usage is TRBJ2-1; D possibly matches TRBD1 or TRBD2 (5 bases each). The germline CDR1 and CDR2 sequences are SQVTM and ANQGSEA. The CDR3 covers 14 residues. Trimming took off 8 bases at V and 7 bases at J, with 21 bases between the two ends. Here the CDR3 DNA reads TGCAGCACACGAACGGTGGGGGTTGGTAATGAGCAGTTCTTC. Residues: CSTRTVGVGNEQFF.

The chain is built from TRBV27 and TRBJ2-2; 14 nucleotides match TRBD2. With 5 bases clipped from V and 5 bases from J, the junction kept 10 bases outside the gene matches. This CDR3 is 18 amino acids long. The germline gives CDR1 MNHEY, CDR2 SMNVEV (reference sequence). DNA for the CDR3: TGTGCCAGCAGTCCAGGACTAGCGGGAGGCCAGGGGACCGGGGAGCTGTTTTTT. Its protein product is CASSPGLAGGQGTGELFF.

The CDR3 region is CASSVQGLGEAFF. The CDR3, as DNA: TGTGCCAGCAGTGTACAGGGGTTAGGTGAAGCTTTCTTT. This chain uses TRBV27 with TRBJ1-1; 7 bases align to TRBD1. Trimming cost V 5 bases and J 7 bases; bases outside gene matches: 7. Per germline, CDR1 MNHEY and CDR2 SMNVEV (reference sequence). The length of the CDR3 is 13 residues.

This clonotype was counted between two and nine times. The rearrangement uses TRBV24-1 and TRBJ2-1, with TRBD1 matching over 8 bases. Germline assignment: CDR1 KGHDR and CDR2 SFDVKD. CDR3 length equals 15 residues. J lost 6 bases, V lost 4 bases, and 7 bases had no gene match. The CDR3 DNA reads TGTGCCACCAGTGACCCAAAGACAGGGGTCAATGAGCAGTTCTTC. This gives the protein CATSDPKTGVNEQFF.

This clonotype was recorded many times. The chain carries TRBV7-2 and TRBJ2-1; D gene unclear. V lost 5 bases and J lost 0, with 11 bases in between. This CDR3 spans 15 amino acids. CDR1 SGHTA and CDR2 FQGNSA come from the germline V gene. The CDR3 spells CASSLGPISYNEQFF. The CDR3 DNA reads TGTGCCAGCAGCCTCGGACCGATCTCCTACAATGAGCAGTTCTTC. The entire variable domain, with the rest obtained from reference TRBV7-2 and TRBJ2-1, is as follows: GAGVSQSPSNKVTEKGKDVELRCDPISGHTALYWYRQSLGQGLEFLIYFQGNSAPDKSGLPSDRFSAERTGGSVSTLTIQRTQQEDSAVYLCASSLGPISYNEQFFGPGTRLTVL.

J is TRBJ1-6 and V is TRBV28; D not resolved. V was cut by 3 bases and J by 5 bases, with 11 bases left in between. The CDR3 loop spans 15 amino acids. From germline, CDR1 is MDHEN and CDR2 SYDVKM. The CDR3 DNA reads TGTGCCAGCAGTTTTAGGAACACACATAATTCACCCCTCCACTTT. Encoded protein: CASSFRNTHNSPLHF.

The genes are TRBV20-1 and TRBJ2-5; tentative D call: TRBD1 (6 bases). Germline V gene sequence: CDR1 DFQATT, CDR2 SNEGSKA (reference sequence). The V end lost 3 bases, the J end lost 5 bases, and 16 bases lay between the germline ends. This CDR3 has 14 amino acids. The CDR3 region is CSASRTAAAETQYF. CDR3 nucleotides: TGCAGTGCTAGCAGGACAGCGGCTGCGGAGACCCAGTACTTC.

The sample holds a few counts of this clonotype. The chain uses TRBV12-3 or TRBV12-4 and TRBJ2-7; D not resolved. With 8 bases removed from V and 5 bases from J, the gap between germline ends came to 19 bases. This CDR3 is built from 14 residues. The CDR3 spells CASRLSDVIHEQYF. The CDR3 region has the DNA TGTGCCAGCCGTCTCTCCGACGTGATCCACGAGCAGTACTTC.

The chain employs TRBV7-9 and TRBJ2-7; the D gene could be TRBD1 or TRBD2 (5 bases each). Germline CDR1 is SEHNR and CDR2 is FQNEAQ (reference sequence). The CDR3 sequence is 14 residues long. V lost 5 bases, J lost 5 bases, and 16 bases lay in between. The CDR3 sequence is CASSPGPGLDEQYF. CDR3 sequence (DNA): TGTGCCAGCAGCCCGGGACCTGGTTTGGACGAGCAGTACTTC.

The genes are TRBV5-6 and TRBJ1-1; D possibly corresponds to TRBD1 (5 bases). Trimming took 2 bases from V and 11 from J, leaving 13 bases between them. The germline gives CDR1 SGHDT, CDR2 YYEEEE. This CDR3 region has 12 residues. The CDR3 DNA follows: TGTGCCAGCAGCTTCAGTTCGGGGGAGGCTTTCTTT. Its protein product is CASSFSSGEAFF.

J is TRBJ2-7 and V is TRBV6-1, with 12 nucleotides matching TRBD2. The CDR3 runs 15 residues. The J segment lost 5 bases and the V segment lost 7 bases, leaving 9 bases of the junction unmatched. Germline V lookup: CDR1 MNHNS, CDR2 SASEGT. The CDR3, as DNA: TGTGCCAGCAACAACAGACTAGCGGGAGTTGACGAGCAGTACTTC. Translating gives CASNNRLAGVDEQYF.

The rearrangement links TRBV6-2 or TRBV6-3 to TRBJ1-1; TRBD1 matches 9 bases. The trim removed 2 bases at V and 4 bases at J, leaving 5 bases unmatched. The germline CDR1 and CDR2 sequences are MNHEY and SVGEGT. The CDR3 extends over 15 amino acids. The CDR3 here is CASSYHRGLTTEAFF. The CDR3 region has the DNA TGTGCCAGCAGTTACCACAGGGGGCTGACCACTGAAGCTTTCTTT.

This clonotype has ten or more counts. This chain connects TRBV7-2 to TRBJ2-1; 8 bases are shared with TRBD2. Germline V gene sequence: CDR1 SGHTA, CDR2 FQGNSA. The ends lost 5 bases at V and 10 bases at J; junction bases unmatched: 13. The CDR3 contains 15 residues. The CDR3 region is CASSPSGSRQYEQFF. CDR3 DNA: TGTGCCAGCAGCCCGAGCGGGAGCAGGCAATACGAGCAGTTCTTC.

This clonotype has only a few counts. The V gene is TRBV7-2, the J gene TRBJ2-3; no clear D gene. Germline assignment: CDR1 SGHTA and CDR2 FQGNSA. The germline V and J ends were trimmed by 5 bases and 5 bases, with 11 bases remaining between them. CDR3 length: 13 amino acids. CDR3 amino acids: CASSANLGDTQYF. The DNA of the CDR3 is TGTGCCAGCAGCGCAAACTTGGGAGATACGCAGTATTTT.

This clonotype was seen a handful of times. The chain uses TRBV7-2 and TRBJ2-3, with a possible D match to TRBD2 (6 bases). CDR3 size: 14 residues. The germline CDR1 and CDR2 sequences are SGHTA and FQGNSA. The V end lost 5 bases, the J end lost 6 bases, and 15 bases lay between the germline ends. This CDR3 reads CASSTGLSRDTQYF. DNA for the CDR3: TGTGCCAGCAGCACGGGACTGTCAAGGGATACGCAGTATTTT.

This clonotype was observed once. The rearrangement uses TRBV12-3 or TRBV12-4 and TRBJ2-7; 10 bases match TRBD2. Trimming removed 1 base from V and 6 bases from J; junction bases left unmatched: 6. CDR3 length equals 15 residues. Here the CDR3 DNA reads TGTGCCAGCAGTTTAGGGCTAGCGGGAGTTAGCGAGCAGTACTTC. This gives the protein CASSLGLAGVSEQYF.